This passage covers 15 T cell receptor beta chains from one sample sequenced in a study of cytomegalovirus exposure and HLA in healthy donors. PCR involved 60 Vbeta and 13 Jbeta primers. Repertoires were generated with immunoSEQ multiplex PCR, while TCRdb's copy carries only in-frame clones and drops some. The table has 55,000 or so clones, 70% to 85% seen once; the top ten hold roughly 1.5%. Sequenced sample: PBMCs. The source is a man aged 25-45 years in good health and CMV-seronegative.

This clone was counted only a few times. The chain carries TRBV30 and TRBJ2-1; TRBD1 might be the D (6 bases). This CDR3 spans 13 amino acids. CDR1 GTSNPN and CDR2 SVGIG come from the germline V gene (reference sequence). Trimming pared 0 bases from V and 6 bases from J, leaving 9 bases between. The CDR3 loop is CAWSVGTINEQFF. The CDR3 nucleotides are TGTGCCTGGAGTGTCGGGACAATCAATGAGCAGTTCTTC.

This rearrangement joins TRBV4-3 to TRBJ1-2; the match to TRBD1 covers 9 bases. Trimming at V came to 4 bases and at J to 3 bases, leaving 6 bases not matched to a gene. Germline CDR1 reads LGHNA; CDR2 reads YSLEER. This CDR3 has 15 residues. This CDR3 is CASSRHRDRDYGYTF. The CDR3 DNA reads as TGCGCCAGCAGCCGGCACCGGGACAGGGACTATGGCTACACCTTC.

The J gene is TRBJ2-1, the V gene TRBV18, with D uncertain. V shed 3 bases and J shed 6 bases, with 6 bases lying between them. This CDR3 spans 12 amino acids. The germline CDR1 and CDR2 sequences are KGHSH and LQKENI. CDR3 sequence (DNA): TGTGCCAGCTCACCGGCGGTCAATGAGCAGTTCTTC. It codes for CASSPAVNEQFF.

On this clone itself: At one end the junction does not follow the germline gene, possibly because of a read error. The same CDR3 also results from other DNA sequences found in this sample. The chain is built from TRBV19 and TRBJ1-1, with D possibly being TRBD1 (5 bases). CDR3 length: 13 amino acids. In germline, CDR1 is LNHDA, CDR2 SQIVND (reference sequence). This CDR3 is CASSIRGFTEAFF. CDR3 DNA sequence: TGTGCCAGTAGTATAAGGGGTTTCACTGAAGCCTTCTTT. Supplemented by reference TRBV19 and TRBJ1-1, the full variable domain reads DGGITQSPKYLFRKEGQNVTLSCEQNLNHDAMYWYRQDPGQGLRLIYYSQIVNDFQKGDIAEGYSVSREKKESFPLTVTSAQKNPTAFYLCASSIRGFTEAFFGQGTRLTVV.

The J gene is TRBJ2-7, the V gene TRBV5-1; the match to TRBD1 covers 10 bases. V dropped 5 bases and J dropped 0; count of bases not matched to a gene: 8. The CDR3 extends over 16 amino acids. The germline CDR1 and CDR2 sequences are SGHRS and YFSETQ. The CDR3 here is CASRGIGDRGSYEQYF. DNA for the CDR3: TGCGCCAGCAGAGGAATAGGGGACAGGGGCTCCTACGAGCAGTACTTC. Using reference TRBV5-1 and TRBJ2-7 for the parts outside the CDR3, the full variable domain is KAGVTQTPRYLIKTRGQQVTLSCSPISGHRSVSWYQQTPGQGLQFLFEYFSETQRNKGNFPGRFSGRQFSNSRSEMNVSTLELGDSALYLCASRGIGDRGSYEQYFGPGTRLTVT.

The chain combines TRBV6-7 with TRBJ2-7; a weak D match, TRBD2 (6 bases). Being an ORF, TRBV6-7 has a function that is uncertain. V gave up 0 bases and J gave up 5 bases, with 23 bases separating them. The CDR3 length is 18 residues. This chain's CDR3 is CASSYSVLSSALFHEQYF. Here the CDR3 DNA reads TGTGCCAGCAGTTACTCTGTATTATCTAGCGCCCTTTTCCACGAGCAGTACTTC.

This clone has only one observation. The chain carries TRBV7-9 and TRBJ2-3; a possible D gene is TRBD1 (5 bases). Per germline, CDR1 SEHNR and CDR2 FQNEAQ (reference sequence). The V and J ends lost 5 bases and 3 bases respectively, with 12 bases between them. The CDR3 sequence is 14 residues long. The CDR3: CASSLMTETDTQYF. Written as DNA, the CDR3 is TGTGCCAGCAGCCTTATGACAGAGACAGATACGCAGTATTTT.

V usage is TRBV12-5 and J usage is TRBJ1-2, with TRBD1 as a possible D gene (6 bases). This CDR3 comprises 12 residues. Germline V lookup: CDR1 LGHNT, CDR2 FRNRAP. Trimming stripped 1 base from V and 12 bases from J, with 12 bases between. For the CDR3, the DNA is TGTGCTAGTGGTTTGGAACAAACAGGGAACACCTTC. It encodes CASGLEQTGNTF.

CDR3 in amino acids: CASSQSGPTNEKLFF. The CDR3 region has the DNA TGCGCCAGCAGTCAATCGGGGCCGACTAATGAAAAACTGTTTTTT. The chain links TRBV23-1 to TRBJ1-4, with D possibly TRBD1 on 5 matching bases. TRBV23-1 is designated an ORF whose function remains uncertain. V gave up 0 bases and J gave up 2 bases, with 7 bases separating them. This CDR3 is built from 15 residues.

The genes are TRBV29-1 and TRBJ2-1; 7 bases match TRBD2. CDR1 is SQVTM, CDR2 ANQGSEA, per germline. The CDR3 is made up of 14 amino acids. The ends lost 6 bases at V and 2 bases at J; junction bases unmatched: 7. CDR3 in DNA: TGCAGCGTCACCGGGACTACCCCCTACAATGAGCAGTTCTTC. Its translation is CSVTGTTPYNEQFF.

This chain links TRBV15 with TRBJ1-4; D remains ambiguous. V shed 0 bases and J shed 0 bases, with 11 bases lying between them. The germline gives CDR1 LNHNV, CDR2 YYDKDF (reference sequence). This CDR3 is 17 amino acids long. The CDR3 sequence: CATSRERGVATNEKLFF. For the CDR3, the DNA is TGTGCCACCAGCAGAGAGCGCGGGGTTGCAACTAATGAAAAACTGTTTTTT.

This clone was seen more than once but under ten times. The rearrangement joins TRBV10-1 to TRBJ2-1, with 7 nucleotides matching TRBD2. This CDR3 contains 19 residues. Germline V gene sequence: CDR1 WNHNN, CDR2 SYGVQD (reference sequence). The ends lost 6 bases at V and 0 bases at J; junction bases unmatched: 17. CDR3 loop: CASREGGSSLLNSYNEQFF. The CDR3 DNA reads TGCGCCAGCAGGGAGGGCGGGAGCTCACTGCTCAACTCCTACAATGAGCAGTTCTTC.

This chain uses TRBV30 with TRBJ1-3, with D tentatively TRBD1 (5 bases). Germline V gene sequence: CDR1 GTSNPN, CDR2 SVGIG (reference sequence). This CDR3 comprises 13 residues. V was trimmed by 7 bases and J by 1 base, leaving 11 bases between them. Here the CDR3 reads CAYNGGSGNTIYF. The CDR3 region has the DNA TGTGCCTACAACGGGGGGTCTGGAAACACCATATATTTT.

The genes are TRBV25-1 and TRBJ1-5; D is undetermined. The germline CDR1 and CDR2 sequences are MGHDK and SYGVNS. The V end was cut by 4 bases, the J end by 2 bases, with 12 bases between. The CDR3 runs 15 residues. Here the CDR3 DNA reads TGTGCCAGCAGTGCCCGAGGAAAAGGCAATCAGCCCCAGCATTTT. Translating gives CASSARGKGNQPQHF. The full variable domain, its missing parts supplied by reference TRBV25-1 and TRBJ1-5, is EADIYQTPRYLVIGTGKKITLECSQTMGHDKMYWYQQDPGMELHLIHYSYGVNSTEKGDLSSESTVSRIRTEHFPLTLESARPSHTSQYLCASSARGKGNQPQHFGDGTRLSIL.

This chain links TRBV6-1 with TRBJ1-5, with 9 bases identical to TRBD1. J was trimmed by 1 base and V by 8 bases; bases with no gene match: 0. The length of the CDR3 is 13 residues. The germline V gene encodes CDR1 MNHNS and CDR2 SASEGT. CDR3 DNA sequence: TGTGCCAGCGGGACAGGGAGCAATCAGCCCCAGCATTTT. This encodes CASGTGSNQPQHF.